The clone carrying this TCR beta chain occurred a few times. The antigen remains unidentified. This sample was included in a study of graft-versus-host responses after intestinal transplantation. Study-level results: Where graft-donor T cell macrochimerism was present, patients had high graft-versus-host to host-versus-graft clonal ratios in allografts. The study associated peak circulating GvH clone levels with early post-transplant HvG declines.

TCRdb keeps only in-frame clones here, not all; method: immunoSEQ multiplex PCR. The sample records 130,000 to 150,000 clones, 80% to 95% being singletons. Germline V CDR1 and CDR2: LNHDA, SQIVND (reference sequence). The V gene lost 6 bases and the J gene lost 6 bases, with 14 bases spanning the gap. The CDR3 extends over 13 amino acids. The sample here was unstimulated CD4+ T cells sorted from spleen or lymph node cells, taken before intestinal transplant. This clonotype was sampled from a human donor who received an intestinal transplant. V usage is TRBV19 and J usage is TRBJ1-2; D unclear. The chain's CDR3 is CASRPWVSHGYTF. As DNA, the CDR3 is TGTGCCAGTAGGCCATGGGTTTCGCATGGCTACACCTTC.